This T cell receptor (beta chain) was documented in a study of blood T cell repertoires in COVID-19. Method: immunoSEQ multiplex PCR; TCRdb's copy keeps in-frame clones and lacks some. The data contain about 95,000 clones, 84% of them singletons. CDR1 is MNHEY, CDR2 SVGAGI, per germline. The CDR3 is made up of 15 amino acids. V lost 6 bases, J lost 0 bases, and 11 bases lay in between. The count of this clone is one. This TCR came from a human donor in a cohort sampled during active COVID-19. V usage is TRBV6-5 and J usage is TRBJ1-4; possible D gene TRBD1, 5 bases. The specimen sequenced was peripheral blood. DNA of the CDR3: TGTGCCAGCAGGCCAGGGATAACAACTAATGAAAAACTGTTTTTT. Protein product: CASRPGITTNEKLFF.